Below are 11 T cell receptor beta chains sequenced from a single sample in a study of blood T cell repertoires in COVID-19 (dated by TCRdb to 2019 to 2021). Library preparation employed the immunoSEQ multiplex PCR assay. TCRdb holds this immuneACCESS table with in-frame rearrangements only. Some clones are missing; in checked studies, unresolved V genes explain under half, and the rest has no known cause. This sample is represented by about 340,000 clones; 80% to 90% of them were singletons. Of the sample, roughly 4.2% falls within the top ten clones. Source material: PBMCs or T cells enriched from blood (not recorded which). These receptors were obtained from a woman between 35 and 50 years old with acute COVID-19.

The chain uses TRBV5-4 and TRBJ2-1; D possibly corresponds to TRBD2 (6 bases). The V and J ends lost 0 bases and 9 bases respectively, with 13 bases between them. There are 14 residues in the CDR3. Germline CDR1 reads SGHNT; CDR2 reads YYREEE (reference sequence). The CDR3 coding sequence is TGTGCCAGCAGCTTGGGGGGGGATCTTTTTGAGCAGTTCTTC. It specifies CASSLGGDLFEQFF.

The CDR3 DNA sequence: TGTGCCAGCAGCTTAGACAGGGGGTTGACTGGCTACACCTTC. This translates into CASSLDRGLTGYTF. The chain couples TRBV7-2 to TRBJ1-2; 8 nucleotides match TRBD1. V dropped 1 base and J dropped 7; count of bases not matched to a gene: 5. The CDR3 loop spans 14 amino acids. Germline V gene sequence: CDR1 SGHTA, CDR2 FQGNSA.

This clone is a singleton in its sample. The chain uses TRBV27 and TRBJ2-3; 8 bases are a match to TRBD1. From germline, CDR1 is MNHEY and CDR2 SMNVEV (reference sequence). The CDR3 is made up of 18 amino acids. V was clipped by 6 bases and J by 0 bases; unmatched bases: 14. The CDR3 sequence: CASRILAQGDPSTDTQYF. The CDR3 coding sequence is TGTGCCAGCAGGATCCTTGCACAGGGGGACCCTAGCACAGATACGCAGTATTTT.

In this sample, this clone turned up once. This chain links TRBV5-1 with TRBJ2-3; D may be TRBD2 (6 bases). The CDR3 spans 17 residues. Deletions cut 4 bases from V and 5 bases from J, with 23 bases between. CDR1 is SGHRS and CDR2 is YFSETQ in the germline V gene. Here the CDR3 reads CASSLFSGGSVGDTQYF. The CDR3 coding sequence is TGCGCCAGCAGCCTCTTTAGCGGCGGGTCGGTGGGAGATACGCAGTATTTT.

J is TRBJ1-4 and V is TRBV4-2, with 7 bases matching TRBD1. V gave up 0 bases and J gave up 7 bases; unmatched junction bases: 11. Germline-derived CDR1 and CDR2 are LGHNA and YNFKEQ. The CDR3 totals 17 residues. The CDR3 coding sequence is TGTGCCAGCAGCCAAGAAAGGGGGCAACTCCTGAGTGAAAAACTGTTTTTT. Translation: CASSQERGQLLSEKLFF.

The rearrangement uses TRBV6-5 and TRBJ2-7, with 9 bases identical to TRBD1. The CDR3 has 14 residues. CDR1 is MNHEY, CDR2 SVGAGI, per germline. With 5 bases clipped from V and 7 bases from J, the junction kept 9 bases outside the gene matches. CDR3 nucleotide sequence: TGTGCCAGCAGTCAACGGGACAGGGCGAGTGAGCAGTACTTC. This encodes CASSQRDRASEQYF.

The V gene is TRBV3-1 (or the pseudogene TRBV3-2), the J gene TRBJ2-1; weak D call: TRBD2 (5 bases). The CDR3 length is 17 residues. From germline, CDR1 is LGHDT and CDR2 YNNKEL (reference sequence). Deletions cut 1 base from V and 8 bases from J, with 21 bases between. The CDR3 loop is CASSQVGLSDFPDEQFF. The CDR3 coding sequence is TGTGCCAGCAGCCAAGTTGGACTCTCTGATTTTCCCGATGAGCAGTTCTTC.

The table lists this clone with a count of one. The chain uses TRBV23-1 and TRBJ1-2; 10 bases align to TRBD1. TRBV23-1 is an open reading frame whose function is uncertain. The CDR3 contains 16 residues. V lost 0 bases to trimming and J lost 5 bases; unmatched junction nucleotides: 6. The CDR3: CASSQSDRGNLYGYTF. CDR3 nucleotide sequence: TGCGCCAGCAGTCAATCGGACAGGGGGAACCTTTATGGCTACACCTTC.

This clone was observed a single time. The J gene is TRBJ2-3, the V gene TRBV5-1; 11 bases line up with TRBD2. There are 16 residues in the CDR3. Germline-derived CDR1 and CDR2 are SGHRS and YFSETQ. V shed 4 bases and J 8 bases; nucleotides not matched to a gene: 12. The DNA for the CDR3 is TGCGCCAGCAGCGGAAGACTAGCGGGGTTGTTAGGTACGCAGTATTTT. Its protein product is CASSGRLAGLLGTQYF.

CDR3 protein: CASSLFISGGADTQYF. The DNA of the CDR3 is TGTGCCAGCAGCTTGTTCATTAGCGGGGGCGCAGATACGCAGTATTTT. This rearrangement joins TRBV5-8 to TRBJ2-3; 9 bases are a match to TRBD2. The V segment lost 1 base and the J segment 4 bases; nucleotides outside the gene matches: 7. CDR3 length: 16 residues. Germline CDR1 and CDR2: SGHTS and YDEGEE.

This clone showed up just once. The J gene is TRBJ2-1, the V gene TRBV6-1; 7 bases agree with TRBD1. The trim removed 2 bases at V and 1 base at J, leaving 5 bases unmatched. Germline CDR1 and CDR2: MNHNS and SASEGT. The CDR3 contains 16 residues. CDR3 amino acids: CASSEKGAVSYNEQFF. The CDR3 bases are TGTGCCAGCAGTGAAAAGGGGGCGGTATCCTACAATGAGCAGTTCTTC.